Listed here are 26 T cell receptor beta chains from one sample, sequenced in a study of Ad26.COV2.S vaccination and SARS-CoV-2 variants. TCRdb keeps only in-frame clones here, not all; method: immunoSEQ multiplex PCR. The sample consists of fewer than 500,000 clones, about 88% of them appearing once. The treatment is: 15 to 20 received Ad26.COV2.S at low or high dose, single or two shots; roughly five received placebo; per-sample allocation not given. Collection of samples fell on day 63 after the first vaccine or placebo injection. The material sequenced was peripheral blood, taken in a trial of Ad26.COV2.S vaccine versus placebo. All receptors derive from a person between 18 and 65 years old who received the Ad26.COV2.S COVID-19 vaccine or a placebo.

The chain employs TRBV6-5 and TRBJ2-7; 8 bases fit TRBD2. V lost 6 bases and J lost 4; bases outside the gene matches: 8. Germline V gene lookup returns CDR1 MNHEY and CDR2 SVGAGI. The length of the CDR3 is 14 residues. The CDR3 nucleotides read TGTGCCAGCAGCATGTCGAGCGGGAGATACGAGCAGTACGTC. Encoded protein: CASSMSSGRYEQYV.

V is TRBV27 and J is TRBJ2-7, with 9 positions matching TRBD2. J lost 7 bases, V lost 4 bases, and 5 bases had no gene match. From germline, CDR1 is MNHEY and CDR2 SMNVEV (reference sequence). The CDR3 covers 13 residues. CDR3 sequence reads: CASSWGLAGEQYF. CDR3 nucleotide sequence: TGTGCCAGCAGTTGGGGACTAGCAGGGGAGCAGTACTTC.

This chain joins TRBV9 and TRBJ2-2; no firm D call. Germline V gene sequence: CDR1 SGDLS, CDR2 YYNGEE. Trimming stripped 4 bases from V and 6 bases from J, with 7 bases between. This CDR3 has 12 amino acids. CDR3 coding DNA: TGTGCCAGCAGCCCAGTCCCCGGGGAGCTGTTTTTT. This gives the protein CASSPVPGELFF.

The chain recombines TRBV6-1 with TRBJ2-7; D possibly corresponds to TRBD2 (6 bases). V was clipped by 1 base and J by 0 bases, with 10 bases between them. Germline assignment: CDR1 MNHNS and CDR2 SASEGT. CDR3 length: 15 amino acids. The CDR3 here is CASSEGDGSSYEQYV. DNA for the CDR3: TGTGCCAGCAGTGAAGGGGACGGGAGCTCCTACGAGCAGTACGTC.

This rearrangement joins TRBV27 to TRBJ2-7, with a weak D call TRBD2 (7 bases). V lost 5 bases, J lost 7 bases, and 27 bases lay in between. The CDR3 sequence is 17 residues long. In germline, CDR1 is MNHEY, CDR2 SMNVEV (reference sequence). The DNA of the CDR3 is TGTGCCAGCAGTGGCCCCTCAGCCTCCTGGGGGGGCGGGGAGCAGTACTTC. The encoded protein is CASSGPSASWGGGEQYF.

V and J are TRBV3-1 (or the pseudogene TRBV3-2) and TRBJ2-6; D is perhaps TRBD2 (5 bases). The CDR3 runs to 15 residues. The V end was cut by 4 bases, the J end by 3 bases, with 10 bases between. The V gene's germline CDR1 is LGHDT and CDR2 YNNKEL (reference sequence). DNA of the CDR3: TGTGCCAGCAGCCGAGGGTGGCTTGGGGCCAACGTCCTGACTTTC. Its translation is CASSRGWLGANVLTF.

This chain joins TRBV7-9 and TRBJ1-2, with TRBD1 as a possible D gene (5 bases). With 4 bases removed from V and 7 bases from J, the gap between germline ends came to 13 bases. CDR3 length: 13 amino acids. Germline-derived CDR1 and CDR2 are SEHNR and FQNEAQ (reference sequence). The CDR3 DNA sequence: TGTGCCAGCAGCTCAGGGTTTGGAGCTGGCTACACCTTC. Protein: CASSSGFGAGYTF.

This sequence joins TRBV19 and TRBJ2-2; 16 bases are shared with TRBD2. The V segment lost 5 bases and the J segment 6 bases; nucleotides outside the gene matches: 9. Germline values: CDR1 LNHDA, CDR2 SQIVND (reference sequence). CDR3 length equals 18 residues. The CDR3 DNA sequence: TGTGCCAGTAGTCTGGGACTAGCGGGAGGGAGGATGGCCGGGGAGCTGTTTTTT. Translation gives CASSLGLAGGRMAGELFF.

This clone was recorded once. The chain uses TRBV5-1 and TRBJ2-5; D possibly matches TRBD1 or TRBD2 (6 bases each). V was trimmed by 1 base and J by 5 bases, leaving 9 bases between them. Germline CDR1 is SGHRS and CDR2 is YFSETQ. CDR3 length: 13 amino acids. DNA of the CDR3: TGCGCCAGCAGCTTGTGGGGGGCTGAGACCCAGTACTTC. The encoded protein is CASSLWGAETQYF.

The rearrangement joins TRBV6-5 to TRBJ1-6; TRBD1 might be the D (5 bases). V lost 6 bases and J 10 bases, leaving 13 bases between the germline ends. The CDR3 extends over 13 amino acids. The germline CDR1 and CDR2 sequences are MNHEY and SVGAGI. This chain's CDR3 is CASRLLGASPLHF. CDR3 DNA: TGTGCCAGCAGACTATTAGGGGCCTCACCCCTCCACTTT.

This clone was seen repeatedly, ten times or more. This chain joins TRBV7-2 and TRBJ2-1, with 10 bases fitting TRBD1. The germline gives CDR1 SGHTA, CDR2 FQGNSA. There are 13 residues in the CDR3. The junction had 1 base not matched to a gene; V was cut back by 5 bases and J by 6 bases. In DNA form, the CDR3 reads TGTGCCAGCAGCGGGGACAGGGGCAATGAGCAGTTCTTC. Its translation: CASSGDRGNEQFF.

The chain links TRBV28 to TRBJ1-1, with D unresolved. The V end lost 5 bases, the J end lost 0 bases, and 16 bases lay between the germline ends. The CDR3 length is 16 residues. Germline CDR1 is MDHEN and CDR2 is SYDVKM. CDR3: CASSLRGGTLNTEAFF. CDR3 coding DNA: TGTGCCAGCAGTCTCCGGGGAGGTACTTTGAACACTGAAGCTTTCTTT.

This rearrangement joins TRBV3-1 (or the pseudogene TRBV3-2) to TRBJ1-6; 8 nucleotides line up with TRBD1. Germline CDR1 is LGHDT and CDR2 is YNNKEL (reference sequence). V lost 5 bases and J lost 8; bases outside the gene matches: 5. This CDR3 contains 14 residues. For the CDR3, the DNA is TGTGCCAGCAGCGACTTACAGGGGGATTCACCCCTCCACTTT. Protein: CASSDLQGDSPLHF.

The table lists this clone with a few counts. V and J are TRBV27 and TRBJ1-6; TRBD1 is a possible D gene (6 bases). V was pared by 3 bases and J by 10 bases, with 19 bases between. The CDR3 has 16 amino acids. CDR1 is MNHEY and CDR2 is SMNVEV in the germline V gene (reference sequence). The CDR3 reads CASSFRPAGGGSPLHF. DNA for the CDR3: TGTGCCAGCAGTTTTAGGCCCGCGGGAGGGGGATCACCCCTCCACTTT.

V and J are TRBV28 and TRBJ2-7; 7 nucleotides align to TRBD1. The CDR3 is made up of 15 amino acids. Germline-derived CDR1 and CDR2 are MDHEN and SYDVKM. With V trimmed by 2 bases and J by 4 bases, 8 bases remained unmatched. CDR3 coding DNA: TGTGCCAGCAGTTTAGGAGGTAGGGGGCCGTACGAGCAGTACTTC. Translated, it gives CASSLGGRGPYEQYF.

The chain employs TRBV15 and TRBJ1-2; unclear D gene. V was cut by 1 base and J by 4 bases, with 10 bases left in between. Per germline, CDR1 LNHNV and CDR2 YYDKDF (reference sequence). This CDR3 comprises 14 residues. CDR3 protein: CATSRGAASYGYTF. The CDR3 bases are TGTGCCACCAGCAGAGGCGCAGCCTCCTATGGCTACACCTTC. The variable domain in full, with the rest retrieved from reference TRBV15 and TRBJ1-2, is DAMVIQNPRYQVTQFGKPVTLSCSQTLNHNVMYWYQQKSSQAPKLLFHYYDKDFNNEADTPDNFQSRRPNTSFCFLDIRSPGLGDTAMYLCATSRGAASYGYTFGSGTRLTVV.

This chain joins TRBV15 and TRBJ1-4; D might be TRBD1 (6 bases). This CDR3 comprises 16 residues. V was shortened by 4 bases and J by 1 base, with 13 bases between the two germline ends. The germline V gene encodes CDR1 LNHNV and CDR2 YYDKDF (reference sequence). The CDR3 spells CATSTFSGVTNEKLFF. DNA of the CDR3: TGTGCCACCAGCACCTTTTCAGGGGTAACTAATGAAAAACTGTTTTTT.

J is TRBJ2-3 and V is TRBV24-1; 8 nucleotides agree with TRBD2. Germline CDR1 reads KGHDR; CDR2 reads SFDVKD. The CDR3 is made up of 15 amino acids. The V segment lost 3 bases and the J segment 4 bases; nucleotides outside the gene matches: 5. CDR3: CATSDPGTSPDTQYF. The CDR3 DNA reads TGTGCCACCAGTGATCCTGGGACTAGTCCAGATACGCAGTATTTT.

The CDR3 sequence: CASSQTEFKGYTF. The CDR3 DNA is TGTGCCAGCAGCCAGACAGAGTTTAAGGGCTACACCTTC. This chain connects TRBV28 to TRBJ1-2, with D possibly TRBD1 on 5 matching bases. V shed 6 bases and J shed 8 bases, with 16 bases lying between them. The CDR3 runs 13 residues. Germline lookup yields CDR1 MDHEN and CDR2 SYDVKM.

The gene calls are TRBV7-2 and TRBJ2-7; possible D gene TRBD2, 6 bases. This CDR3 spans 11 amino acids. Looked up from germline, CDR1 is SGHTA and CDR2 is FQGNSA. V was cut by 4 bases and J by 11 bases, with 12 bases left in between. CDR3 DNA sequence: TGTGCCAGCAGCTGGGGGACTGTGAAGTACTTC. This encodes CASSWGTVKYF.

V usage is TRBV6-5 and J usage is TRBJ1-1; D ambiguous. This CDR3 is 12 amino acids long. Trimming shortened V by 8 bases and J by 0 bases, and 7 bases separated the two germline ends. The germline gives CDR1 MNHEY, CDR2 SVGAGI. CDR3 in amino acids: CASQFMNTEAFF. The CDR3 DNA follows: TGTGCCAGCCAGTTCATGAACACTGAAGCTTTCTTT.

This chain links TRBV4-3 with TRBJ1-2; no firm D call. With 1 base removed from V and 1 base from J, the gap between germline ends came to 10 bases. This CDR3 comprises 15 residues. CDR1 is LGHNA, CDR2 YSLEER, per germline. The CDR3 loop is CASSQVEGINYGYTF. CDR3 in DNA: TGCGCCAGCAGCCAAGTAGAGGGAATTAACTATGGCTACACCTTC.

The chain carries TRBV15 and TRBJ2-2; D ambiguous. The CDR3 length is 14 residues. Trimming removed 1 base from V and 3 bases from J, with 6 bases in between. Per the germline V gene, CDR1 is LNHNV and CDR2 is YYDKDF (reference sequence). CDR3 amino acids: CATSRGWDTGELFF. For the CDR3, the DNA is TGTGCCACCAGCAGAGGTTGGGACACCGGGGAGCTGTTTTTT.

The chain employs TRBV7-6 and TRBJ2-1; 8 positions match TRBD1. CDR3 length: 15 amino acids. The ends lost 4 bases at V and 5 bases at J; junction bases unmatched: 7. Germline V CDR1 and CDR2: SGHVS, FNYEAQ. CDR3 in amino acids: CASSSARDRNNEQFF. As DNA, the CDR3 is TGTGCCAGCAGCTCAGCACGGGACAGGAACAATGAGCAGTTCTTC. Full variable domain (rest looked up from reference TRBV7-6 and TRBJ2-1): GAGVSQSPRYKVTKRGQDVALRCDPISGHVSLYWYRQALGQGPEFLTYFNYEAQQDKSGLPNDRFSAERPEGSISTLTIQRTEQRDSAMYRCASSSARDRNNEQFFGPGTRLTVL.

This sequence joins TRBV2 and TRBJ1-1; D remains unclear. Germline V gene lookup returns CDR1 SNHLY and CDR2 FYNNEI. The CDR3 consists of 13 residues. Trimming removed 3 bases from V and 7 bases from J, with 12 bases in between. CDR3 nucleotide sequence: TGTGCCAGCAGTGAGGGTCCCTGGCTTGAAGCTTTCTTT. This codes for CASSEGPWLEAFF.

This chain links TRBV6-6 with TRBJ1-5; D is ambiguous. The germline V and J ends were trimmed by 4 bases and 0 bases, with 7 bases remaining between them. The CDR3 extends over 14 amino acids. Germline V gene data show CDR1 as MNHNY and CDR2 as SVGAGI (reference sequence). The DNA for the CDR3 is TGTGCCAGCAGTTCTCTGGGTAGCAATCAGCCCCAGCATTTT. It specifies CASSSLGSNQPQHF.